The T cell receptor (beta chain) under discussion was sequenced for a study of a mutant IDH1 vaccine in newly diagnosed glioma. Across the study: Week 35 held visit V12, while week 47 held visit V13.

The table came from immunoSEQ multiplex PCR; TCRdb's copy has only in-frame clones and leaves some out. Among about 54,000 clones, around 85% were seen once, and the ten largest hold around 1.7%. This clone was seen a handful of times. Its antigen is not known. Germline CDR1 and CDR2: LNHNV and YYDKDF (reference sequence). The CDR3 runs 16 residues. Trimming pared 2 bases from V and 6 bases from J, leaving 16 bases between. This sample's time point: week 35, safety follow-up. All doses held 300 ug of mutant IDH1 20-mer peptide, with topical imiquimod. Eight vaccinations went to patients in weeks 1, 3, 5, 7, 11, 15, 19, 23. Newly diagnosed WHO grade 3 or 4 IDH1-mutant, ATRX-lost astrocytomas were identified in the donors.

This TCR came from a man aged 35-49 years with glioma. The source material was PBMCs, sampled from a glioma patient whose treatment included an IDH1 peptide vaccine. The chain combines TRBV15 with TRBJ2-2; possible D gene TRBD1, 6 bases. CDR3 sequence (DNA): TGTGCCACCAGCAGACCCAACAGGGAAGGTTCCGGGGAGCTGTTTTTT. It encodes CATSRPNREGSGELFF.